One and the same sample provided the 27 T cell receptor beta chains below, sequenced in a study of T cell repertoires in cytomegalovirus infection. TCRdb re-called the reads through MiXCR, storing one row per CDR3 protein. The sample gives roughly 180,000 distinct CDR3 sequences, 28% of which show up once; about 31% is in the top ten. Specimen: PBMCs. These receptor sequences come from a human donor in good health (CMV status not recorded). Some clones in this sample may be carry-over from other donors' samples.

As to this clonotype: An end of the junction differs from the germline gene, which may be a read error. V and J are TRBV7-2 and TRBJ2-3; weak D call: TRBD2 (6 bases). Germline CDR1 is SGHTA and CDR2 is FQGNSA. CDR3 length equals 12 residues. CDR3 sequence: CAISLAGDTQYF. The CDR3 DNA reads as TGTGCCATCAGCCTGGCGGGGGATACGCAGTATTTT. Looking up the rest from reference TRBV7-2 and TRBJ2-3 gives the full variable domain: GAGVSQSPSNKVTEKGKDVELRCDPISGHTALYWYRQSLGQGLEFLIYFQGNSAPDKSGLPSDRFSAERTGGSVSTLTIQRTQQEDSAVYLCAISLAGDTQYFGPGTRLTVL.

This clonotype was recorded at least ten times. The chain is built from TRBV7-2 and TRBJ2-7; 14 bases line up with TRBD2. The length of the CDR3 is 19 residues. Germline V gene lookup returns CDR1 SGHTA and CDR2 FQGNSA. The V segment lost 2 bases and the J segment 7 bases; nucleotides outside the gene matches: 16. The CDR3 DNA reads TGTGCCAGCAGCTTACGCCGCCTGACTAGCGGGGGGGCCTTGGGGGAGCAGTACTTC. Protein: CASSLRRLTSGGALGEQYF. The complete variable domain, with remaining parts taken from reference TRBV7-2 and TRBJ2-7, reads GAGVSQSPSNKVTEKGKDVELRCDPISGHTALYWYRQSLGQGLEFLIYFQGNSAPDKSGLPSDRFSAERTGGSVSTLTIQRTQQEDSAVYLCASSLRRLTSGGALGEQYFGPGTRLTVT.

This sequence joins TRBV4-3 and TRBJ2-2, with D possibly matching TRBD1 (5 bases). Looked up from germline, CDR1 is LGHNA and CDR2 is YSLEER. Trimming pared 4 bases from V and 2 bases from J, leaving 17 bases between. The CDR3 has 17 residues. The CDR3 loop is CASSPQPHRSNTGELFF. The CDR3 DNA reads TGCGCCAGCAGCCCGCAACCCCACAGGTCTAACACCGGGGAGCTGTTTTTT.

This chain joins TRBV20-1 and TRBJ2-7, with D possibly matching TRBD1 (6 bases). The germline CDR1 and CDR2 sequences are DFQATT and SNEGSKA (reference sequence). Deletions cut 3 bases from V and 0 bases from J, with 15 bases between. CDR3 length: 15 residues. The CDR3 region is CSASIGQISSYEQYF. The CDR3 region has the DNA TGCAGTGCTAGTATCGGACAGATTAGCTCCTACGAGCAGTACTTC.

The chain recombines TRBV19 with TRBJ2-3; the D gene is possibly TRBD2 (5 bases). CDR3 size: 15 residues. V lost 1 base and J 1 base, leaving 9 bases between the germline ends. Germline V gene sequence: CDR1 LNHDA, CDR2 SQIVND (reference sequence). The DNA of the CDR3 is TGTGCCAGTAGTATAGTGGCGGGTCGCACAGATACGCAGTATTTT. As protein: CASSIVAGRTDTQYF.

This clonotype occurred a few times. In DNA form, the CDR3 reads TGTGCCAGCAGTCCTTTGGAACAGGGTGGTGGAAAACTGTTTTTT. Translated: CASSPLEQGGGKLFF. The rearrangement joins TRBV7-9 to TRBJ1-4; maybe TRBD1 (6 bases). This CDR3 has 15 residues. With 6 bases removed from V and 10 bases from J, the gap between germline ends came to 21 bases. The germline V gene has CDR1 SEHNR and CDR2 FQNEAQ (reference sequence).

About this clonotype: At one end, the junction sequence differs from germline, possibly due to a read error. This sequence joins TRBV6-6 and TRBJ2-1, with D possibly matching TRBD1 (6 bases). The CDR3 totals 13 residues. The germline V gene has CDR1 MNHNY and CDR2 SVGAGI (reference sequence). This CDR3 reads CASSYPTDRIAAF. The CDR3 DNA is TGTGCCAGCAGTTACCCAACCGACAGGATCGCGGCCTTC.

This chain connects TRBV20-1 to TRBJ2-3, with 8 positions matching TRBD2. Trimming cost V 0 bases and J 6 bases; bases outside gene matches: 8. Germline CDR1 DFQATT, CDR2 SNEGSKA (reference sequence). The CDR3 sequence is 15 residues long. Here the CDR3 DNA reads TGCAGTGCTAGAGATGACCGGGGGGGGCGGGATACGCAGTATTTT. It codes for CSARDDRGGRDTQYF.

CDR3 in DNA: TGTGCCAGCAGCGTAAGCGCTAGCTCCGAGCAGTACTTC. Translation: CASSVSASSEQYF. The chain has TRBV9 and TRBJ2-7; a weak D match, TRBD2 (5 bases). The germline CDR1 and CDR2 sequences are SGDLS and YYNGEE. This CDR3 contains 13 residues. V lost 1 base to trimming and J lost 6 bases, with 11 bases between them.

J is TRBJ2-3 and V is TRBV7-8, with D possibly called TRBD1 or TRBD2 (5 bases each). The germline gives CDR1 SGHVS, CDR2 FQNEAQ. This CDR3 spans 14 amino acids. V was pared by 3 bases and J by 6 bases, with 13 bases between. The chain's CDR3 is CASSLRGDLDTQYF. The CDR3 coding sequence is TGTGCCAGCAGCTTGAGGGGCGACCTGGATACGCAGTATTTT.

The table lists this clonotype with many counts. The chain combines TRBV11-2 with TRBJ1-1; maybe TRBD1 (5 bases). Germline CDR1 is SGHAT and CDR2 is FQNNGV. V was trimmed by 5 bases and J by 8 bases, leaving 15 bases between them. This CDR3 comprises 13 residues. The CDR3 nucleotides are TGTGCCAGCAGCCGACCGGGGCAGTCCGAAGCTTTCTTT. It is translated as CASSRPGQSEAFF.

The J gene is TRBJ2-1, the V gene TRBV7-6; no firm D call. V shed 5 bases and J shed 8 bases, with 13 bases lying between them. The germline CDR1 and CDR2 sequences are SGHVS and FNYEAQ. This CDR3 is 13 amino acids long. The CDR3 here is CASSDLSVYEQFF. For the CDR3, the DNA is TGTGCCAGCAGCGACCTTAGTGTCTATGAGCAGTTCTTC.

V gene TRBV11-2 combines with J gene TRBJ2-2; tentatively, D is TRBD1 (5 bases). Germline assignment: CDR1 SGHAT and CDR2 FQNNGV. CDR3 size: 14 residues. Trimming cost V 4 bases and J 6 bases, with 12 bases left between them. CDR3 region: CASSSQGMAGELFF. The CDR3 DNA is TGTGCCAGCAGCTCTCAGGGAATGGCCGGGGAGCTGTTTTTT.

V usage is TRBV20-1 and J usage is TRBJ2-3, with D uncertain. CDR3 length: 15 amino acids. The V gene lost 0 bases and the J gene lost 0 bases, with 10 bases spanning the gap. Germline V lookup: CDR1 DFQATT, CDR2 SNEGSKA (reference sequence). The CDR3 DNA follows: TGCAGTGCTAGAGATCGGACCCGGAGCACAGATACGCAGTATTTT. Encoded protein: CSARDRTRSTDTQYF.

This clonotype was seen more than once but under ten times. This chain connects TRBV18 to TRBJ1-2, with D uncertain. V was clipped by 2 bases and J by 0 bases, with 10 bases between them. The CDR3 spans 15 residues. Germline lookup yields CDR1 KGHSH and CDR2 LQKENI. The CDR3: CASSPASDSNYGYTF. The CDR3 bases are TGTGCCAGCTCACCAGCATCGGATTCTAACTATGGCTACACCTTC.

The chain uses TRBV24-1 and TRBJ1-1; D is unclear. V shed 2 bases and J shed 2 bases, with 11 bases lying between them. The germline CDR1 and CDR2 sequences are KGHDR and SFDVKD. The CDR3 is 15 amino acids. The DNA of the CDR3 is TGTGCCACCAGTGATTGGGAGATGGAAAACACTGAAGCTTTCTTT. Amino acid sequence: CATSDWEMENTEAFF.

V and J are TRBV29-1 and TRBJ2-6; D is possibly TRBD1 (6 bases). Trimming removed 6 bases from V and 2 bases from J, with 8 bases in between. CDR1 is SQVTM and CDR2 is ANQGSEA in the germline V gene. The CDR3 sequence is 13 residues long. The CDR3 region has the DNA TGCAGCGTCCGACAGGCTGGGGCCAACGTCCTGACTTTC. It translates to CSVRQAGANVLTF.

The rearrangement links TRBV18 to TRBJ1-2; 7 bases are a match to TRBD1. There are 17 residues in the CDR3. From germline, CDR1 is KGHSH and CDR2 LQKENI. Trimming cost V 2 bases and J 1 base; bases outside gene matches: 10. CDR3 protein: CASSPMTGPSVNYGYTF. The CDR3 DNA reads TGTGCCAGCTCACCAATGACAGGGCCTTCGGTTAACTATGGCTACACCTTC.

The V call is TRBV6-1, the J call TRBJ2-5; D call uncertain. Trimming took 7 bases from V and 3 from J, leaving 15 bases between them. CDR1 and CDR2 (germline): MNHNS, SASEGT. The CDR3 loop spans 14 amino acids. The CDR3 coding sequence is TGTGCCAGCACCGTCGAGCCAGTAAAAGAGACCCAGTACTTC. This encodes CASTVEPVKETQYF.

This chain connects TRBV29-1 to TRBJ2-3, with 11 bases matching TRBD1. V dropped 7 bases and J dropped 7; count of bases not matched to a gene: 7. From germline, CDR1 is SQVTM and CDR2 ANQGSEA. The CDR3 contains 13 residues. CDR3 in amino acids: CSAGDRGTNTQYF. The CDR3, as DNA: TGCAGCGCGGGGGACAGGGGGACGAATACGCAGTATTTT.

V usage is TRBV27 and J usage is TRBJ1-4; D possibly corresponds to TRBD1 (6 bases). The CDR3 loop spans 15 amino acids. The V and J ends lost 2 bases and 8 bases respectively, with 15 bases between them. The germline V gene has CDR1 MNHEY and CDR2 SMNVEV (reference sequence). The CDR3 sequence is CASSLRFEGGEKLFF. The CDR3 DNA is TGTGCCAGCAGTTTACGGTTCGAGGGGGGGGAAAAACTGTTTTTT.

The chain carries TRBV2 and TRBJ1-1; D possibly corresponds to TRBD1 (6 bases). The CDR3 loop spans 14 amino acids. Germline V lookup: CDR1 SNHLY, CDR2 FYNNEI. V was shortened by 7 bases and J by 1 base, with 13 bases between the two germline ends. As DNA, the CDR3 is TGTGCCAGCACTCTAGACAGGCCGAACACTGAAGCTTTCTTT. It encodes CASTLDRPNTEAFF.

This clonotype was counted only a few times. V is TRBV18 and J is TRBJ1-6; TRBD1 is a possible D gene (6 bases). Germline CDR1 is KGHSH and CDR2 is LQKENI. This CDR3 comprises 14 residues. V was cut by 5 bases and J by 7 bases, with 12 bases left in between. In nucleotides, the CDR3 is TGTGCCAGCTCATCGGGGGCGCGAAATTCACCCCTCCACTTT. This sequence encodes CASSSGARNSPLHF.

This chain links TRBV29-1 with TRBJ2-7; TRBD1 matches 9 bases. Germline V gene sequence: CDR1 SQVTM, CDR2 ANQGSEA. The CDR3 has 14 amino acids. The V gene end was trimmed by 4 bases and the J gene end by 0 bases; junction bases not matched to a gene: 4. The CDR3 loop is CSVAYRGHSYEQYF. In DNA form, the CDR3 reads TGCAGCGTTGCCTACAGGGGGCACTCCTACGAGCAGTACTTC.

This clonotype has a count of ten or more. CDR3 loop: CASSLVSSGANVLTF. Here the CDR3 DNA reads TGTGCCAGCAGCCTCGTGAGCTCTGGGGCCAACGTCCTGACTTTC. The chain recombines TRBV7-8 with TRBJ2-6; D remains unclear. Between the trimmed V and J ends, which lost 5 bases and 0 bases, there was a span of 8 bases. There are 15 residues in the CDR3. The germline CDR1 and CDR2 sequences are SGHVS and FQNEAQ. Full variable domain (rest looked up from reference TRBV7-8 and TRBJ2-6): GAGVSQSPRYKVAKRGQDVALRCDPISGHVSLFWYQQALGQGPEFLTYFQNEAQLDKSGLPSDRFFAERPEGSVSTLKIQRTQQEDSAVYLCASSLVSSGANVLTFGAGSRLTVL.

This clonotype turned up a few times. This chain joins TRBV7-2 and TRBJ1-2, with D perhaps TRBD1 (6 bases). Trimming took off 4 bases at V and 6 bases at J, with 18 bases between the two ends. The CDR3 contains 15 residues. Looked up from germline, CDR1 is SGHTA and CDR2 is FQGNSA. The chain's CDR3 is CASSSSSGGLHGYTF. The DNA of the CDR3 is TGTGCCAGCAGCTCATCTTCGGGGGGCTTGCATGGCTACACCTTC.

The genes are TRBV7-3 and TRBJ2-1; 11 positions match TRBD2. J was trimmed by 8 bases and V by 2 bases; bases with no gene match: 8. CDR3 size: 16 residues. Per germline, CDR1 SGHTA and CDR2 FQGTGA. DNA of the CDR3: TGTGCCAGCAGCTTAGTTAGCGGGGGGGCCATTGATGAGCAGTTCTTC. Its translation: CASSLVSGGAIDEQFF.